The clone carrying this T cell receptor beta chain came up once. The antigen is unknown. The germline gene is not matched at one end of the junction; a read error may be the cause. This sample was included in a study of regulatory T cells in long-lasting Graves disease. General study results and limits: Newly diagnosed Graves' patients exceeded persistent ones in TCR diversity. Sharing of public clonotypes was greater in persistent patients (about 3,000) than in new patients (966).

Researchers made TCR beta libraries by using iRepertoire HTBI primers and running Arm-PCR on CDR3 regions. One entry per CDR3 protein, called by TCRdb with MiXCR from the multiplex PCR reads. The sample shows 540,000 or so distinct CDR3 sequences, approximately 12% of them seen only once. Time point given: newly diagnosed GD, antithyroid drugs for less than 3 months. Making the TCR library involved RNA that had been extracted from PBMCs. This CDR3 comprises 14 residues. Germline V gene data show CDR1 as MNHEY and CDR2 as SVGEGT. The sample also formed part of further work on T cells in Graves' hyperthyroidism and ophthalmopathy. That source adds: For the diagnoses, clinical symptoms, serum thyroxine and TRAb, thyroid ultrasound and orbital computed tomography were used.

Here the sequenced sample was peripheral blood mononuclear cells (PBMCs), taken at new diagnosis, from a patient treated with antithyroid drugs. The receptor's source is a man younger than 45 with Graves disease. This rearrangement joins TRBV6-2 or TRBV6-3 to TRBJ1-1; D might be TRBD1 (6 bases). In DNA, the CDR3 is TGTGCCAGCAGTGCGGACAGAGCTAACACTGAAGCTTCCTTT. Its translation is CASSADRANTEASF.